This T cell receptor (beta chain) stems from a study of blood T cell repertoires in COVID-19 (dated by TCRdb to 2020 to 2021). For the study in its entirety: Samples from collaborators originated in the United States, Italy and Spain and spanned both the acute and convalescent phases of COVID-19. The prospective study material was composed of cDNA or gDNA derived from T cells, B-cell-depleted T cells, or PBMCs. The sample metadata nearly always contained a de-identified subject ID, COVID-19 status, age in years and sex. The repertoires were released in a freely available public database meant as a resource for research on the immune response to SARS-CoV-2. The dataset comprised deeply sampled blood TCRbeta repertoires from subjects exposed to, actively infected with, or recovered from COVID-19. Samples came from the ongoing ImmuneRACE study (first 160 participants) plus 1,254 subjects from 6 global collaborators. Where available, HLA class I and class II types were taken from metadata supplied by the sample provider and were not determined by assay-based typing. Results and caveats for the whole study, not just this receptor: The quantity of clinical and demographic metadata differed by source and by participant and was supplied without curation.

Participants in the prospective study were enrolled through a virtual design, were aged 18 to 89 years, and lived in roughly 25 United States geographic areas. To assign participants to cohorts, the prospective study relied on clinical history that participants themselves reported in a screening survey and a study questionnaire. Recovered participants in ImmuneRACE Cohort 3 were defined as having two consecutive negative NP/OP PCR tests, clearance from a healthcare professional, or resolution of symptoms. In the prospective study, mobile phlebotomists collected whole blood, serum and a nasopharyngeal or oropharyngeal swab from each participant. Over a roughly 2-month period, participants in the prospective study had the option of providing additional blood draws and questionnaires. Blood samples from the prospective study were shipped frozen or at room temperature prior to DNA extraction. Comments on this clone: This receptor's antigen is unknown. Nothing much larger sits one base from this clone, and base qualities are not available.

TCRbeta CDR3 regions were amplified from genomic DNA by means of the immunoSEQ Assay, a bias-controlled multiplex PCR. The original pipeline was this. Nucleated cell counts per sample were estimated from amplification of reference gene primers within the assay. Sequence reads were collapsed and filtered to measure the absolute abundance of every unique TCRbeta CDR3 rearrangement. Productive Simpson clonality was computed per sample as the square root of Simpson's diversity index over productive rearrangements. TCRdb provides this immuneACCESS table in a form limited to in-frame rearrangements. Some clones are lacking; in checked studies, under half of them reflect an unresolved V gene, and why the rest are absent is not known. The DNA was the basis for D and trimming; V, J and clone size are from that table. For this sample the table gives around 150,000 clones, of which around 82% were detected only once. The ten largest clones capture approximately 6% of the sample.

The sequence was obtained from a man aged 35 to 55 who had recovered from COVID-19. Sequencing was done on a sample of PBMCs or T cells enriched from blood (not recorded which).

The CDR3 reads as follows: CASSLGQGNYGYTF. The DNA sequence reads TGTGCCAGCAGTCTGGGACAGGGAAACTATGGCTACACCTTC. The sequence links TRBV2 to TRBJ1-2; 9 bases in the junction line up with TRBD1. After removal of 5 bases from V and 2 bases from J, the junction retains 3 bases not matched to a gene. The germline V gene supplies CDR1 SNHLY and CDR2 FYNNEI. The CDR3 sequence holds 14 residues, the cysteine and phenylalanine included. The sequence is cut down to CDR3 DNA, 42 bases in frame from base 1. The entire variable domain, with the stretches around the CDR3 drawn from the reference TRBV2 and TRBJ1-2 proteins, is EPEVTQTPSHQVTQMGQEVILRCVPISNHLYFYWYRQILGQKVEFLVSFYNNEISEKSEIFDDQFSVERPDGSNFTLKIRSTKLEDSAMYFCASSLGQGNYGYTFGSGTRLTVV.